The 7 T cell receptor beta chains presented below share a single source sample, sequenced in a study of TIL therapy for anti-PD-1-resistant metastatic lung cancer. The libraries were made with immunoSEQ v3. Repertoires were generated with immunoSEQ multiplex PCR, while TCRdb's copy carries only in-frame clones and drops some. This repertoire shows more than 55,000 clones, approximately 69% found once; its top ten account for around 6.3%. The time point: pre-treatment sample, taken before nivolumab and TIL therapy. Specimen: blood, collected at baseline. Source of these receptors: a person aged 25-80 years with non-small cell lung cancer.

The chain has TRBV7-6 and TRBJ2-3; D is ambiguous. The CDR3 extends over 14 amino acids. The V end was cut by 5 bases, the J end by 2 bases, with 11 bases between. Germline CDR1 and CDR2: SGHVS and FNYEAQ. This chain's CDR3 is CASSQDAYTDTQYF. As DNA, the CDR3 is TGTGCCAGCAGCCAGGACGCGTACACAGATACGCAGTATTTT.

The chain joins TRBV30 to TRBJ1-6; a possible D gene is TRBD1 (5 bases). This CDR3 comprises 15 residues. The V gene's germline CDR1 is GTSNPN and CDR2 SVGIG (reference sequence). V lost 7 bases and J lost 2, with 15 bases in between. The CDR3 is CASSWGMAYNSPLHF. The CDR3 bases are TGTGCCTCCTCCTGGGGGATGGCCTATAATTCACCCCTCCACTTT.

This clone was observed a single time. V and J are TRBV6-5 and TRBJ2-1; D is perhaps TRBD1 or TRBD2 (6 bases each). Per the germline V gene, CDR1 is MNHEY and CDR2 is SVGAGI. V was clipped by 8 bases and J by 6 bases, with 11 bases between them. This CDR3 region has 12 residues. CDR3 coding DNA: TGTGCCAGCGTAGGAGGGGGCAATGAGCAGTTCTTC. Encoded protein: CASVGGGNEQFF.

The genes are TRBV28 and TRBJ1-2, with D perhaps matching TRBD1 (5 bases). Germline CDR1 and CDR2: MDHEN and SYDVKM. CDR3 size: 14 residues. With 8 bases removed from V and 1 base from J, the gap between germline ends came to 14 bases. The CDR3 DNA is TGTGCCAGCCGGGGGGGTGACCGTAACTATGGCTACACCTTC. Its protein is CASRGGDRNYGYTF.

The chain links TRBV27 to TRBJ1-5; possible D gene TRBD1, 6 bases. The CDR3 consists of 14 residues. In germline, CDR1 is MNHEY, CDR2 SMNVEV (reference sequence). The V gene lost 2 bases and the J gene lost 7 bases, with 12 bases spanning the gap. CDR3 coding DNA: TGTGCCAGCAGTTTACGGGGGCGCGGACAGCCCCAGCATTTT. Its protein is CASSLRGRGQPQHF.

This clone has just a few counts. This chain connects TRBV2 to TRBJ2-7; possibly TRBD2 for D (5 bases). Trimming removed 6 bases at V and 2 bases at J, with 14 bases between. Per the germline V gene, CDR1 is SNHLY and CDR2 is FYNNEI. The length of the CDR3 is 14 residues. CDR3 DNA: TGTGCCAGCAGGGGTGTGGAGCGGACCTACGAGCAGTACTTC. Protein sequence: CASRGVERTYEQYF.

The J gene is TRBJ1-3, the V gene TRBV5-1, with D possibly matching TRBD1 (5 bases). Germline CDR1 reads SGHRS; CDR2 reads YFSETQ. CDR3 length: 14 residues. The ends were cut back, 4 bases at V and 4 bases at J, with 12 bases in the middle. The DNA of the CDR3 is TGCGCCAGCAGCCCTGGGGGACCGGGAAACACCATATATTTT. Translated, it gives CASSPGGPGNTIYF.